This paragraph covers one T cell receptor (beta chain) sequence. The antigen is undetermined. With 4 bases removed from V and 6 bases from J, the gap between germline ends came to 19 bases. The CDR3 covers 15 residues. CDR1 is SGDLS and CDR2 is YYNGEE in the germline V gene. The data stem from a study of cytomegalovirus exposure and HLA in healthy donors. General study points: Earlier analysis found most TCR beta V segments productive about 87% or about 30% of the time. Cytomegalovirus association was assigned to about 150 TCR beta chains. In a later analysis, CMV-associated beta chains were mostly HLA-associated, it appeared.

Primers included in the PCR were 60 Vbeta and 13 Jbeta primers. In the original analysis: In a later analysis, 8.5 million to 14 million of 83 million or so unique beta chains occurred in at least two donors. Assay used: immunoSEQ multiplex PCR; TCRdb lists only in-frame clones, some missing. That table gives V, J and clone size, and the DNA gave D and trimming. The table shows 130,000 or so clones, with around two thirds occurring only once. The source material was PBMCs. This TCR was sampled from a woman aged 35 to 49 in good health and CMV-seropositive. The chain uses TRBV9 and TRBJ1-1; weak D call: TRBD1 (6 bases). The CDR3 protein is CASSLTGSRWSEAFF. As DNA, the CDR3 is TGTGCCAGCAGCTTAACAGGGAGTCGTTGGTCTGAAGCTTTCTTT.